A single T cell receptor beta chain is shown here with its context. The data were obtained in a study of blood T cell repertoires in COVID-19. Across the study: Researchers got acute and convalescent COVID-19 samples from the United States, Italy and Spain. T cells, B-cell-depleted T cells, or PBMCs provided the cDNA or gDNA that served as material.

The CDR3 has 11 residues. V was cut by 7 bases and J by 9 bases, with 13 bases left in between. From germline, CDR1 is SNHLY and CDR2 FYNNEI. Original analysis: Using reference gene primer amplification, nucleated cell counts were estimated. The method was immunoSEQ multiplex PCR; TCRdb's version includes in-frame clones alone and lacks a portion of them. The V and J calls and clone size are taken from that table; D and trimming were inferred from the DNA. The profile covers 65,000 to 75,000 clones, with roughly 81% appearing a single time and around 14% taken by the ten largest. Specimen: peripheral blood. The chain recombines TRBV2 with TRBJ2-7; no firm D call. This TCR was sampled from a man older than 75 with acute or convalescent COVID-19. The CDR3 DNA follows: TGTGCCAGCACCCGTTTCGGCGGGCAGTACTTC. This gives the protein CASTRFGGQYF.